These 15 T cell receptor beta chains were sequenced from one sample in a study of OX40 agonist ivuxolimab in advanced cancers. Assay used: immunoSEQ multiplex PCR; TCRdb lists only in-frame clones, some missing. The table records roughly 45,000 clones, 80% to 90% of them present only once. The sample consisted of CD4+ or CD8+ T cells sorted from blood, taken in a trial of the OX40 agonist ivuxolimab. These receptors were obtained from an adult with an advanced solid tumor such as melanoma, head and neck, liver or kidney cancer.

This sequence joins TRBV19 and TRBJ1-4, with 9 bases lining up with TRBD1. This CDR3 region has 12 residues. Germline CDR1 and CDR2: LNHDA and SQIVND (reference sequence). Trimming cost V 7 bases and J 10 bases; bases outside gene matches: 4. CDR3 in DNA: TGTGCCAGTAATACGGGACAGGGAAAACTGTTTTTT. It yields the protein CASNTGQGKLFF.

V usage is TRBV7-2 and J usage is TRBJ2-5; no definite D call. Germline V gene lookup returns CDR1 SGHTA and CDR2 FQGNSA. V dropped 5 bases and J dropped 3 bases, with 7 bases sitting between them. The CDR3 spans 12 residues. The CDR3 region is CASSPQKETQYF. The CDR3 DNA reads TGTGCCAGCAGCCCCCAGAAAGAGACCCAGTACTTC.

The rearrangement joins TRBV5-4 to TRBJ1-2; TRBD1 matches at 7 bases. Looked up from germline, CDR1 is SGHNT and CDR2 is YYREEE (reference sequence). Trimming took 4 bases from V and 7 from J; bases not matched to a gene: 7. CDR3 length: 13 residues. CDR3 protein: CASSPDRVSGYTF. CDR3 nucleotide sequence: TGTGCCAGCAGCCCCGACAGGGTATCTGGCTACACCTTC.

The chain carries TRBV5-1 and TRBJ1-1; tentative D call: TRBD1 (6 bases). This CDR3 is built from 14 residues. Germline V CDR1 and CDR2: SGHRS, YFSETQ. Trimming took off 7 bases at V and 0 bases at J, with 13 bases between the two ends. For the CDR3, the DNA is TGCGCCAGCGGCGGACAGTCTATGAACACTGAAGCTTTCTTT. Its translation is CASGGQSMNTEAFF.

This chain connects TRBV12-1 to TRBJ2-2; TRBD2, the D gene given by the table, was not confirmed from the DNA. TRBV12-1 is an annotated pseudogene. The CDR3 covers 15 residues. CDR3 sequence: CASSFASPGFGELFF. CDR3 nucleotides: TGTGCCAGCAGCTTTGCCTCGCCGGGGTTCGGGGAGCTGTTTTTT.

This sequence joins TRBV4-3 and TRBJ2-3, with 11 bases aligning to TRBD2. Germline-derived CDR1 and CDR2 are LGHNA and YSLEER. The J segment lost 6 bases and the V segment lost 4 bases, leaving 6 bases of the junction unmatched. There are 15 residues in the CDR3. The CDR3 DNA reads TGCGCCAGCAGCCCATTAGCGGGAGGGCCGGATACGCAGTATTTT. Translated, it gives CASSPLAGGPDTQYF.

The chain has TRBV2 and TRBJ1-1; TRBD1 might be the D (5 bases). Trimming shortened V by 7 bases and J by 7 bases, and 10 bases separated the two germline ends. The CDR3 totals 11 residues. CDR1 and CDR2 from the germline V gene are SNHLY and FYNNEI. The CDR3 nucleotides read TGTGCCAGCAAAAAGGGGCTTGAAGCTTTCTTT. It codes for CASKKGLEAFF.

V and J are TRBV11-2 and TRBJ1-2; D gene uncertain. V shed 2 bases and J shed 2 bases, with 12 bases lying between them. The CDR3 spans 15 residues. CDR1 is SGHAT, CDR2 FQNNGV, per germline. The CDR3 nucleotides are TGTGCCAGCAGCTTATCAGGTGCTTCGAACTATGGCTACACCTTC. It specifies CASSLSGASNYGYTF. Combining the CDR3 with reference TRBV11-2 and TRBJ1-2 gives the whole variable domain EAGVAQSPRYKIIEKRQSVAFWCNPISGHATLYWYQQILGQGPKLLIQFQNNGVVDDSQLPKDRFSAERLKGVDSTLKIQPAKLEDSAVYLCASSLSGASNYGYTFGSGTRLTVV.

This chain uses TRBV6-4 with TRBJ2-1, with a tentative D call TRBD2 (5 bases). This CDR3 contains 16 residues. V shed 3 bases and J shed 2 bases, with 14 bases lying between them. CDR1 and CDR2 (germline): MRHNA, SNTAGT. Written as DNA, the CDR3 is TGTGCCAGCAGTGAATACGGGAAAACCACCTACAATGAGCAGTTCTTC. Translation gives CASSEYGKTTYNEQFF.

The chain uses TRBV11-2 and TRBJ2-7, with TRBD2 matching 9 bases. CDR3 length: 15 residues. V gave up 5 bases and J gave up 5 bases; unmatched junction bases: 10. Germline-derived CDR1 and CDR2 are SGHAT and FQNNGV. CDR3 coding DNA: TGTGCCAGCAGCCGACTTCTAGCGGGACTGGACGAGCAGTACTTC. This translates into CASSRLLAGLDEQYF.

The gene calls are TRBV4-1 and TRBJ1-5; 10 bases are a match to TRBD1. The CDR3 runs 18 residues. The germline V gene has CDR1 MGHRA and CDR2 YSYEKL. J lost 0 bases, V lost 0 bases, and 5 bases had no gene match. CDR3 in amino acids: CASSQEGQGIDSNQPQHF. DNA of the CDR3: TGCGCCAGCAGCCAAGAGGGACAGGGGATAGATAGCAATCAGCCCCAGCATTTT.

Here the CDR3 reads CSVGGEETQYF. In DNA form, the CDR3 reads TGCAGTGTCGGGGGGGAAGAGACCCAGTACTTC. V gene TRBV20-1 combines with J gene TRBJ2-5; 8 positions match TRBD2. V shed 7 bases, J shed 3 bases, and the junction held 1 base outside the gene matches. The CDR3 is 11 amino acids. Germline V gives CDR1 DFQATT, CDR2 SNEGSKA (reference sequence).

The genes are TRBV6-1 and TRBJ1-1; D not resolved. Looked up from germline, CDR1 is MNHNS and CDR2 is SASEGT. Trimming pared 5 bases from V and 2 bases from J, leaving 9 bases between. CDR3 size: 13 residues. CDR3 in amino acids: CASSPRGNTEAFF. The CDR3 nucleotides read TGTGCCAGCAGTCCCCGCGGAAACACTGAAGCTTTCTTT.

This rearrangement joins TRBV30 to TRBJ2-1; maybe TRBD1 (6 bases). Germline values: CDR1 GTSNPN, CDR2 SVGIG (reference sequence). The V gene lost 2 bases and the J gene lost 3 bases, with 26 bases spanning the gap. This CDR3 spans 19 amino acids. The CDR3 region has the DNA TGTGCCTGGAGTCGGGGTACAGGGCTGATCCGGATCCACTACAATGAGCAGTTCTTC. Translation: CAWSRGTGLIRIHYNEQFF. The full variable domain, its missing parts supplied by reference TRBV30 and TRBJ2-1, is SQTIHQWPATLVQPVGSPLSLECTVEGTSNPNLYWYRQAAGRGLQLLFYSVGIGQISSEVPQNLSASRPQDRQFILSSKKLLLSDSGFYLCAWSRGTGLIRIHYNEQFFGPGTRLTVL.

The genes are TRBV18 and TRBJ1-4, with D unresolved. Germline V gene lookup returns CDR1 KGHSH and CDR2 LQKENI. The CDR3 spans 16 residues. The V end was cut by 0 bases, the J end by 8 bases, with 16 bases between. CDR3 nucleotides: TGTGCCAGCTCACCACCAACGGCCGGGTCGTGGGAAAAACTGTTTTTT. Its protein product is CASSPPTAGSWEKLFF. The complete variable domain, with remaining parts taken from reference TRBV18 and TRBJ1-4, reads NAGVMQNPRHLVRRRGQEARLRCSPMKGHSHVYWYRQLPEEGLKFMVYLQKENIIDESGMPKERFSAEFPKEGPSILRIQQVVRGDSAAYFCASSPPTAGSWEKLFFGSGTQLSVL.